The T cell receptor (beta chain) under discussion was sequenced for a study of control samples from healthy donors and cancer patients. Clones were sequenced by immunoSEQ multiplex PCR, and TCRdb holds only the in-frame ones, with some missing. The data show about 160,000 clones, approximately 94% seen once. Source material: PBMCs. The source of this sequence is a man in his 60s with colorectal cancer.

CDR3 in amino acids: CASSDSLNQPQHF. DNA for the CDR3: TGTGCCAGCAGTGACTCGTTAAATCAGCCCCAGCATTTT. The chain combines TRBV6-4 with TRBJ1-5, with D uncertain. The CDR3 loop spans 13 amino acids. V lost 0 bases and J lost 4, with 4 bases in between. Germline V CDR1 and CDR2: MRHNA, SNTAGT.